These 5 T cell receptor beta chains were sequenced from one sample in a study of shared clonotypes between healthy human individuals. CD8 cells classed as naive were CD45RO-negative and positively selected for CCR7, excluding terminally differentiated effector memory CD45RA+ cells. Generated by immunoSEQ multiplex PCR, the TCRdb table keeps only in-frame clones and is missing some. The sample comprises 2 million or so clones, just under 95% of which are singletons, and about 1.1% rests with the top ten. Sequencing input: naive CD8+ T cells sorted from blood. The receptor set was obtained from a man aged 18 to 30 in good health.

CDR3 DNA: TGTGCCTGGAGTGTAACGGGTAGCACTGAAGCTTTCTTT. Translating gives CAWSVTGSTEAFF. The chain joins TRBV30 to TRBJ1-1, with D unresolved. Trimming stripped 0 bases from V and 4 bases from J, with 9 bases between. Germline V gene sequence: CDR1 GTSNPN, CDR2 SVGIG (reference sequence). The length of the CDR3 is 13 residues. The variable domain in full, with the rest retrieved from reference TRBV30 and TRBJ1-1, is SQTIHQWPATLVQPVGSPLSLECTVEGTSNPNLYWYRQAAGRGLQLLFYSVGIGQISSEVPQNLSASRPQDRQFILSSKKLLLSDSGFYLCAWSVTGSTEAFFGQGTRLTVV.

The V gene is TRBV15, the J gene TRBJ2-5; no reliable D call. The CDR3 has 14 amino acids. Deletions cut 3 bases from V and 5 bases from J, with 13 bases between. Germline-derived CDR1 and CDR2 are LNHNV and YYDKDF (reference sequence). In nucleotides, the CDR3 is TGTGCCACCAGCAGTGGCCAAAGTGGGGAGACCCAGTACTTC. Its translation is CATSSGQSGETQYF.

The rearrangement joins TRBV9 to TRBJ2-2; no clear D. Trimming cost V 2 bases and J 0 bases, with 11 bases left between them. This CDR3 is 16 amino acids long. CDR1 is SGDLS, CDR2 YYNGEE, per germline. CDR3 in DNA: TGTGCCAGCAGCGTGGCCGGCCTGACGAACACCGGGGAGCTGTTTTTT. This sequence encodes CASSVAGLTNTGELFF.

V usage is TRBV2 and J usage is TRBJ2-5; TRBD2 matches at 8 bases. This CDR3 is built from 16 residues. CDR1 is SNHLY and CDR2 is FYNNEI in the germline V gene. The V segment lost 6 bases and the J segment 1 base; nucleotides outside the gene matches: 10. The CDR3 coding sequence is TGTGCCAGCAGAGACACTAGCGGAGTGCTCCAAGAGACCCAGTACTTC. Translated, it gives CASRDTSGVLQETQYF.

V is TRBV28 and J is TRBJ1-5; D is ambiguous. V was shortened by 8 bases and J by 7 bases, with 12 bases between the two germline ends. Germline assignment: CDR1 MDHEN and CDR2 SYDVKM. The CDR3 is 12 amino acids. The CDR3 DNA reads as TGTGCCAGCGCCGTGAAAGACCAGCCCCAGCATTTT. Protein: CASAVKDQPQHF.